This note documents a single TCR beta chain sequence. Its antigen is as yet unknown. Losses at the gene ends were 10 bases for V and 0 bases for J; bases not matched to a gene: 17. This CDR3 has 19 amino acids. Germline CDR1 reads SEHNR; CDR2 reads FQNEAQ (reference sequence). The data were taken from a study of high-grade serous ovarian cancer treatment subgroups. Study conclusions and caveats: Spatial context was lost because tumors were sequenced in bulk. TCR clonal relatedness correlated positively with neoantigen level. Only CDR3 was analyzed; CDR1 and CDR2 were not.

Only in-frame clones appear in the TCRdb table, and some are missing; sequencing was by immunoSEQ multiplex PCR. Among around 4,000 clones listed, 55% to 75% were seen once. Tumor tissue was taken before any definitive surgery or chemotherapy was given. This clonotype was sampled from a human donor with high-grade serous ovarian cancer. V gene TRBV7-9 combines with J gene TRBJ2-2, with TRBD2 matching over 10 bases. The material sequenced was tumor tissue. The CDR3 region is CATPREAGGPGPNTGELFF. For the CDR3, the DNA is TGTGCCACCCCCCGGGAAGCGGGGGGGCCGGGGCCGAACACCGGGGAGCTGTTTTTT.